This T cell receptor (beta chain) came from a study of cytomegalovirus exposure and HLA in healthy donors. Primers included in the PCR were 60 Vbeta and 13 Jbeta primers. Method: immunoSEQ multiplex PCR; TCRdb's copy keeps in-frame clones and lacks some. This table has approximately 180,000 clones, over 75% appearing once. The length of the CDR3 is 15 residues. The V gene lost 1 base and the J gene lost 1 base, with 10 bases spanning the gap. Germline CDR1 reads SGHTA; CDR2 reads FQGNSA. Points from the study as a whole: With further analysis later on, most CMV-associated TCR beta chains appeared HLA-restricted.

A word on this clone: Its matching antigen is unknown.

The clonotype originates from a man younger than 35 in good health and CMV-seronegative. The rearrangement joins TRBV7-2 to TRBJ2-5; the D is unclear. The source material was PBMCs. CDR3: CASSLVAPPQETQYF. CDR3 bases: TGTGCCAGCAGCTTAGTAGCCCCCCCCCAAGAGACCCAGTACTTC.